This TCR beta chain was captured in a study of blood T cell repertoires in COVID-19. Study-wide background: Samples of COVID-19 (acute and convalescent) were obtained from the United States, Italy and Spain. Sample material is recorded as cDNA or gDNA derived from T cells, B-cell-depleted T cells, or PBMCs.

This clone appeared a few times. Authors' analysis steps: Quantification of nucleated cells was approximated via reference gene primer amplification. Using immunoSEQ multiplex PCR, the repertoire was profiled, and TCRdb retains in-frame clones only, with some absent. V and J calls and clone size follow that table, whereas D and trimming were derived from the DNA. The table includes tens of thousands of clones, more than 70% detected once. Sample: peripheral blood. The sequence derives from a woman aged 70-85 years with acute or convalescent COVID-19.

CDR3 bases: TGCGCCAGCAGCTGGGACAGCAGCTCTGGAAACACCATATATTTT. This codes for CASSWDSSSGNTIYF. The V gene is TRBV10-2, the J gene TRBJ1-3; TRBD1 matches 7 bases. Germline V lookup: CDR1 WSHSY, CDR2 SAAADI. J was trimmed by 0 bases and V by 6 bases; bases with no gene match: 5. CDR3 length: 15 residues.